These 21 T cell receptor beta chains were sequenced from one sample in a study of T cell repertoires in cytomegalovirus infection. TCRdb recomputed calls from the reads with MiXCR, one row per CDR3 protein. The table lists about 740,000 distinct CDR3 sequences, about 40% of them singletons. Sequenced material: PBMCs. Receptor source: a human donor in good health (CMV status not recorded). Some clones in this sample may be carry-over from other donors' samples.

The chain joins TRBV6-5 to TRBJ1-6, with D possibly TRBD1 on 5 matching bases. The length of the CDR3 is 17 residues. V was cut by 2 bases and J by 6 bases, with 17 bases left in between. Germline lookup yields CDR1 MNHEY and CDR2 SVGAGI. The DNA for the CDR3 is TGTGCCAGCAGTTACGTCTCTAGGGGAGGGAGTAATTCACCCCTCCACTTT. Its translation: CASSYVSRGGSNSPLHF.

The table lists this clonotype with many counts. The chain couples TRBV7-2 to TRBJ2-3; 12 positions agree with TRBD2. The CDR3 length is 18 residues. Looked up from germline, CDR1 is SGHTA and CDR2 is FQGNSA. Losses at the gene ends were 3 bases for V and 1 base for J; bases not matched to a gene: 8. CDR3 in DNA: TGTGCCAGCAGCTTGGTGACTAGCGGGAGTTTTCGCACAGATACGCAGTATTTT. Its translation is CASSLVTSGSFRTDTQYF. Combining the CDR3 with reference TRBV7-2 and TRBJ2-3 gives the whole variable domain GAGVSQSPSNKVTEKGKDVELRCDPISGHTALYWYRQSLGQGLEFLIYFQGNSAPDKSGLPSDRFSAERTGGSVSTLTIQRTQQEDSAVYLCASSLVTSGSFRTDTQYFGPGTRLTVL.

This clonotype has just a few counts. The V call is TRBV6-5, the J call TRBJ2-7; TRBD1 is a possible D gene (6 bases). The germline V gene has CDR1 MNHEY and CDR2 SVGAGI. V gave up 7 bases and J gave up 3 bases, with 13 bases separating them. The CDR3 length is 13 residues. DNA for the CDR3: TGTGCCAGCACCGGGACATCCGACTACGAGCAGTACTTC. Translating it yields CASTGTSDYEQYF.

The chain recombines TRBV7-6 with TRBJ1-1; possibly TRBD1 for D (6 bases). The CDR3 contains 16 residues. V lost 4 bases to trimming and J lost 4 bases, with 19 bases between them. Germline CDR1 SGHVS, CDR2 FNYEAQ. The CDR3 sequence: CASSSRRGASSTEAFF. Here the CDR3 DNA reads TGTGCCAGCAGCTCCCGACGGGGGGCATCGAGCACTGAAGCTTTCTTT.

The CDR3 spells CASSPDSTETQYF. In DNA form, the CDR3 reads TGTGCCAGCAGCCCGGACAGTACGGAGACCCAGTACTTC. The chain recombines TRBV7-8 with TRBJ2-5, with D tentatively TRBD1 (6 bases). Trimming took 5 bases from V and 5 from J, leaving 12 bases between them. The V gene's germline CDR1 is SGHVS and CDR2 FQNEAQ. The CDR3 is 13 amino acids.

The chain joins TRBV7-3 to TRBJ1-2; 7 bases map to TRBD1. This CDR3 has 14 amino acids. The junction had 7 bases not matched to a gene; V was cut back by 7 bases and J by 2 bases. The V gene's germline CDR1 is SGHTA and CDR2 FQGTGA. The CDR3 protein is CASISDRSNYGYTF. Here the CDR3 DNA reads TGTGCCAGCATCTCGGACAGGTCGAACTATGGCTACACCTTC.

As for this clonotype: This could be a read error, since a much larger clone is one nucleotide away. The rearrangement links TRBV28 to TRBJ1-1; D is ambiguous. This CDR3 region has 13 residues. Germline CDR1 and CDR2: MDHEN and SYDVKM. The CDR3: CASILYMNTEAFF. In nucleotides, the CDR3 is TGTGCCAGCATTTTATACATGAACACTGAAGCTTTCTTT.

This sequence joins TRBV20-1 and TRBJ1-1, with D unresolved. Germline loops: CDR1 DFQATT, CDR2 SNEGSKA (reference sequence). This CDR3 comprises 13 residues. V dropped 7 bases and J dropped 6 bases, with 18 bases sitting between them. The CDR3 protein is CSGKGPPVPEAFF. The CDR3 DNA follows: TGCAGTGGGAAGGGTCCCCCCGTCCCTGAAGCTTTCTTT.

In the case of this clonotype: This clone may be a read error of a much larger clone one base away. The CDR3 nucleotides are TGTGCCAGTAAACTCTCTGGGGCCAACGTCCTGACTTTC. It specifies CASKLSGANVLTF. The chain combines TRBV27 with TRBJ2-6; D remains unclear. Trimming pared 9 bases from V and 0 bases from J, leaving 6 bases between. The CDR3 is 13 residues long. The germline V gene has CDR1 MNHEY and CDR2 SMNVEV (reference sequence).

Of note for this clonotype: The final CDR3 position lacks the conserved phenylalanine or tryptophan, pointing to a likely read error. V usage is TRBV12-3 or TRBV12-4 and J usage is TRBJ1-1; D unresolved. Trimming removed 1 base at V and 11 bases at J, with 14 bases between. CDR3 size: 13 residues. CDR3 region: CASSLGGFGYAFS. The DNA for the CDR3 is TGTGCCAGCAGTTTAGGAGGGTTTGGGTATGCTTTCTCT.

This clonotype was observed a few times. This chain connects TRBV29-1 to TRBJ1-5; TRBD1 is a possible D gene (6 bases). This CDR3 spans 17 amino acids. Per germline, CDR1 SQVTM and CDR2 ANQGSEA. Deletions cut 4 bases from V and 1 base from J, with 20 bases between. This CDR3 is CSVVEDSLLRSNQPQHF. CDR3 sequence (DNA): TGCAGCGTTGTCGAGGACAGCCTGTTAAGAAGCAATCAGCCCCAGCATTTT.

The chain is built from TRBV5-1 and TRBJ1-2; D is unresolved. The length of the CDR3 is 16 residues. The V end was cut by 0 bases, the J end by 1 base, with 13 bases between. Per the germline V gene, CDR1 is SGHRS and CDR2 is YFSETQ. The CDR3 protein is CASSLAFARDNYGYTF. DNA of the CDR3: TGCGCCAGCAGCTTGGCTTTTGCCCGTGATAACTATGGCTACACCTTC.

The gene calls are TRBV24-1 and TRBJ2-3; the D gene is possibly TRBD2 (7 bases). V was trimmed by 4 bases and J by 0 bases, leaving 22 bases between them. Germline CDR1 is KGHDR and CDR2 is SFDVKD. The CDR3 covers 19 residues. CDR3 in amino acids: CATSDRGVGGPVSTDTQYF. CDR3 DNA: TGTGCCACCAGTGACCGGGGCGTGGGGGGGCCAGTAAGCACAGATACGCAGTATTTT.

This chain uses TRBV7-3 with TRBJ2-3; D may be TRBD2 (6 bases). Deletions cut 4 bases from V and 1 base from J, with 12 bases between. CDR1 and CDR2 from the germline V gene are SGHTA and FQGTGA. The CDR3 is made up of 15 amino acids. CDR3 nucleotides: TGTGCCAGCAGCTACCTGGGGGGTCGCACAGATACGCAGTATTTT. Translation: CASSYLGGRTDTQYF.

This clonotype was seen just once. CDR3 amino acids: CSVERLGAADTQYF. The CDR3 bases are TGCAGCGTTGAAAGGTTAGGGGCAGCAGATACGCAGTATTTT. This rearrangement joins TRBV29-1 to TRBJ2-3, with D possibly matching TRBD1 (5 bases). The CDR3 has 14 residues. V lost 2 bases, J lost 4 bases, and 13 bases lay in between. The germline V gene encodes CDR1 SQVTM and CDR2 ANQGSEA.

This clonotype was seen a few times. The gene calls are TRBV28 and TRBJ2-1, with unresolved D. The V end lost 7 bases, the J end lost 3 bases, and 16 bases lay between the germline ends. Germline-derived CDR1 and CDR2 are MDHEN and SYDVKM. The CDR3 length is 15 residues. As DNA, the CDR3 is TGTGCCAGCAAGCGTAGGCCCCAACACTACAATGAGCAGTTCTTC. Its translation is CASKRRPQHYNEQFF.

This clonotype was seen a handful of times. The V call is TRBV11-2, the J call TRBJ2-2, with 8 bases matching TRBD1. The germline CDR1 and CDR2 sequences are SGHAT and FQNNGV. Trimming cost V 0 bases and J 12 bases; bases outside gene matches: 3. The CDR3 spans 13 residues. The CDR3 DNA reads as TGTGCCAGCAGCTTAGAGGACAGGGATCAGCTGTTTTTT. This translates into CASSLEDRDQLFF. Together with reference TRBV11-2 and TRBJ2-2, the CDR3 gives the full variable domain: EAGVAQSPRYKIIEKRQSVAFWCNPISGHATLYWYQQILGQGPKLLIQFQNNGVVDDSQLPKDRFSAERLKGVDSTLKIQPAKLEDSAVYLCASSLEDRDQLFFGEGSRLTVL.

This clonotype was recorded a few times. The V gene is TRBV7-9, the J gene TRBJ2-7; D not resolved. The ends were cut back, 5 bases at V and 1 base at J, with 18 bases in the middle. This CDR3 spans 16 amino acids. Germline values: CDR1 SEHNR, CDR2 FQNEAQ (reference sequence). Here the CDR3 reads CASSRPPGGSSYEQYF. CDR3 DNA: TGTGCCAGCAGCAGACCTCCCGGTGGCAGTTCCTACGAGCAGTACTTC.

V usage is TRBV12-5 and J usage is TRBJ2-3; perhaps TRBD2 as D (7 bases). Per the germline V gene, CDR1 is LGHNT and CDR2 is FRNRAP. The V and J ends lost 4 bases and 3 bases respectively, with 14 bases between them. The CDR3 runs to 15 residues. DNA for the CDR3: TGTGCTAGTGGTTCCAGAGGGGGGGGGACAGATACGCAGTATTTT. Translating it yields CASGSRGGGTDTQYF.

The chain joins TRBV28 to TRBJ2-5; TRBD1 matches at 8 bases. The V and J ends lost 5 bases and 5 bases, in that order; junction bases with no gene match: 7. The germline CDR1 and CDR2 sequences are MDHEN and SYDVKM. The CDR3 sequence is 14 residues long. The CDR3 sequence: CASSPGGAGETQYF. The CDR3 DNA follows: TGTGCCAGCAGTCCAGGGGGCGCCGGGGAGACCCAGTACTTC.

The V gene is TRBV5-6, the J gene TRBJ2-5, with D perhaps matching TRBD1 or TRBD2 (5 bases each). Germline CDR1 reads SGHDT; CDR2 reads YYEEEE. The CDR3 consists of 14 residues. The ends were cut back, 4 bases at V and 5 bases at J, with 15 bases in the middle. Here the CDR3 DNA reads TGTGCCAGCAGCCCACCTTCCGAGGGGGAGACCCAGTACTTC. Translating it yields CASSPPSEGETQYF. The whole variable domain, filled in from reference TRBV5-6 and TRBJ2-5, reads DAGVTQSPTHLIKTRGQQVTLRCSPKSGHDTVSWYQQALGQGPQFIFQYYEEEERQRGNFPDRFSGHQFPNYSSELNVNALLLGDSALYLCASSPPSEGETQYFGPGTRLLVL.